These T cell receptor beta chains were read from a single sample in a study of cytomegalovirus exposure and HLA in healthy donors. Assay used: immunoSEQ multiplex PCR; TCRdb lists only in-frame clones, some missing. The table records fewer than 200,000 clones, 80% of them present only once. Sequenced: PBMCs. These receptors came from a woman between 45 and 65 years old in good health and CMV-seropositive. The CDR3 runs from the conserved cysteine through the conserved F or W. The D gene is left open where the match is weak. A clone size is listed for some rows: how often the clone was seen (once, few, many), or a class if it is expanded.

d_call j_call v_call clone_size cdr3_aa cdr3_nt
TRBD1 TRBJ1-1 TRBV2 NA CASSLDRGENTEAFF TGTGCCAGCAGTCTAGACAGGGGGGAGAACACTGAAGCTTTCTTT
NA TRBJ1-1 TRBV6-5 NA CASSYSRPGDTEAFF TGTGCCAGCAGTTACTCGCGGCCCGGGGACACTGAAGCTTTCTTT
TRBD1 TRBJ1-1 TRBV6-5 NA CATRAPGGNTEAFF TGTGCCACCCGGGCCCCAGGGGGAAACACTGAAGCTTTCTTT
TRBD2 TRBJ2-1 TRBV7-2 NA CASSLAHSGGYNEQFF TGTGCCAGCAGCTTAGCGCATAGCGGGGGATACAATGAGCAGTTCTTC
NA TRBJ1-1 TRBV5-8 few CASSLDRDTEAFF TGTGCCAGCAGCTTGGACAGGGACACTGAAGCTTTCTTT
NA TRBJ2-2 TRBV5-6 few CASSFVSGELFF TGTGCCAGCAGCTTCGTCTCCGGGGAGCTGTTTTTT
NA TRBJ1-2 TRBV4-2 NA CASSQDKEDGYTF TGTGCCAGCAGCCAAGATAAGGAGGATGGCTACACCTTC
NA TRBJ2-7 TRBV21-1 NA CASSIPTDYEQYF TGTGCCAGCAGCATACCCACAGACTACGAGCAGTACTTC
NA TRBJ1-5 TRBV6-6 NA CASSYDGGRSNQPQHF TGTGCCAGCAGTTACGACGGGGGTAGGAGCAATCAGCCCCAGCATTTT
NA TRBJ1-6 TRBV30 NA CAWSTRGGNSPLHF TGTGCCTGGAGTACCAGGGGCGGTAATTCACCCCTCCACTTT
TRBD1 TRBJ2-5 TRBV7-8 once CASSLVGQGPGGTQYF TGTGCCAGCAGCTTAGTCGGACAGGGGCCGGGAGGGACCCAGTACTTC
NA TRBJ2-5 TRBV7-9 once CASSLVPPEWTQYF TGTGCCAGCAGCTTAGTCCCGCCTGAGTGGACCCAGTACTTC
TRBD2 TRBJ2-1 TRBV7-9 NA CASSAIGLADYNEQFF TGTGCCAGCAGTGCCATTGGACTAGCGGATTACAATGAGCAGTTCTTC
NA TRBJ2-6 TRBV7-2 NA CASSRDTNVLTF TGTGCCAGCAGCCGGGACACCAACGTCCTGACTTTC
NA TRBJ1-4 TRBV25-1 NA CASSENSPNEKLFF TGTGCCAGCAGTGAAAACAGCCCAAATGAAAAACTGTTTTTT
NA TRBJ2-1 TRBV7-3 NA CASSQPGGMNEQFF TGTGCCAGCAGCCAGCCAGGGGGGATGAATGAGCAGTTCTTC
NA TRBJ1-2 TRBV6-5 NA CASTDPSGLRMRYTF TGTGCCAGCACCGACCCCTCAGGACTGAGGATGCGCTACACCTTC
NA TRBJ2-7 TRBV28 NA CASSFGQGTYEQYF TGTGCCAGCAGTTTCGGCCAGGGAACCTACGAGCAGTACTTC
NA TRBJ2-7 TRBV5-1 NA CASSLGGGTYEQYF TGCGCCAGCAGCTTGGGAGGGGGAACCTACGAGCAGTACTTC
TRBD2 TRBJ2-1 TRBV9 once CASSVASGSSDEQFF TGTGCCAGCAGCGTAGCTAGCGGGAGTTCTGATGAGCAGTTCTTC
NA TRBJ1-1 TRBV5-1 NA CASSTQGGTEAFF TGCGCCAGCAGCACCCAGGGAGGAACTGAAGCTTTCTTT
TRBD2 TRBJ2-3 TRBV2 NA CASSGYPGLATTDTQYF TGTGCCAGCAGTGGATATCCGGGACTAGCGACCACAGATACGCAGTATTTT
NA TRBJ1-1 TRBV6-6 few CASTRDTEAFF TGTGCCAGCACGAGGGACACTGAAGCTTTCTTT
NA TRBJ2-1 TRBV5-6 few CASSLGTPNQQFF TGTGCCAGCAGCTTGGGGACTCCAAACCAGCAGTTCTTC
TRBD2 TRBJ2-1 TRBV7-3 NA CASSPSGSNNEQFF TGTGCCAGCAGCCCTAGCGGGAGTAACAATGAGCAGTTCTTC
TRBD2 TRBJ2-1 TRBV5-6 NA CASSPVDSGRADEQFF TGTGCCAGCAGCCCCGTTGATAGCGGGAGAGCGGATGAGCAGTTCTTC
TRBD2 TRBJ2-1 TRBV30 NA CASGKTLAGGGGGFF TGTGCCAGCGGGAAAACACTAGCGGGCGGCGGGGGAGGCTTCTTC
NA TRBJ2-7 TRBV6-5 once CASSEVGEAYEQYF TGTGCCAGCAGCGAAGTGGGGGAGGCCTACGAGCAGTACTTC
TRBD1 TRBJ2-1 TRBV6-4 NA CASSKTGKGGEQFF TGTGCCAGCAGTAAGACAGGGAAAGGAGGTGAGCAGTTCTTC
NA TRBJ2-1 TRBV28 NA CASSPNQVEQFF TGTGCCAGCAGTCCCAACCAGGTAGAGCAGTTCTTC
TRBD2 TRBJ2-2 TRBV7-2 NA CASSPRPGGINTGELFF TGTGCCAGCAGCCCCCGTCCCGGGGGGATCAACACCGGGGAGCTGTTTTTT
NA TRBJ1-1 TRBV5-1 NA CASSLLRRNTEAFF TGCGCCAGCAGCTTGTTGCGGCGGAACACTGAAGCTTTCTTT
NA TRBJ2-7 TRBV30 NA CAWSVGGYEQYF TGTGCCTGGAGTGTAGGCGGGTACGAGCAGTACTTC
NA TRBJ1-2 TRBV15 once CATSRGSTGDYGYTF TGTGCCACCAGCAGAGGGTCGACAGGCGATTATGGCTACACCTTC
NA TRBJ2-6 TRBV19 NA CASTPSGGRGANVLTF TGTGCCAGTACTCCATCAGGGGGGCGAGGGGCCAACGTCCTGACTTTC
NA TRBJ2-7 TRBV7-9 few CASSPGQFYEQYF TGTGCCAGCAGCCCTGGACAGTTTTACGAGCAGTACTTC
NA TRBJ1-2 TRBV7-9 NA CASSLAGGGYTF TGTGCCAGCAGCTTAGCGGGGGGGGGCTACACCTTC
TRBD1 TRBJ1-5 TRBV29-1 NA CSVGTGGNQPQHF TGCAGCGTTGGGACAGGGGGCAATCAGCCCCAGCATTTT
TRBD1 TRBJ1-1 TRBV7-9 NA CASRSPDRGTEAFF TGTGCCAGCAGATCCCCGGACAGGGGCACTGAAGCTTTCTTT
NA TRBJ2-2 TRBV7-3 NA CASSLETGELFF TGTGCCAGCAGCTTAGAGACCGGGGAGCTGTTTTTT
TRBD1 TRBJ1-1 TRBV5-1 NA CASSLARQGESEAFF TGCGCCAGCAGCTTGGCCAGGCAGGGGGAGAGTGAAGCTTTCTTT
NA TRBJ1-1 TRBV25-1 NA CASSARVGVMNTEAFF TGTGCCAGCAGTGCGAGGGTCGGGGTTATGAACACTGAAGCTTTCTTT
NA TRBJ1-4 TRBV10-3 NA CAISDGDAEKLFF TGTGCCATCAGTGACGGGGATGCTGAAAAACTGTTTTTT
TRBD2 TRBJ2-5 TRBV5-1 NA CASSDTSGGILGETQYF TGCGCCAGCAGCGACACTAGCGGGGGGATATTGGGAGAGACCCAGTACTTC
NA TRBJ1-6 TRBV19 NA CASSVQGGNSPLHF TGTGCCAGTAGTGTACAGGGAGGGAATTCACCCCTCCACTTT
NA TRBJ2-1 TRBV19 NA CASSTPRGYEQFF TGTGCCAGTAGTACCCCCCGGGGTTATGAGCAGTTCTTC
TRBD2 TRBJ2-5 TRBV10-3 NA CAISDPLAGAQAQYF TGTGCCATCAGTGATCCTCTAGCGGGGGCCCAGGCCCAGTACTTC
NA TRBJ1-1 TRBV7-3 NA CASSLESSTEAFF TGTGCCAGCAGCTTAGAGAGTTCCACTGAAGCTTTCTTT
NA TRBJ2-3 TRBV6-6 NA CASRLSDTQYF TGTGCCAGCAGGCTATCAGATACGCAGTATTTT